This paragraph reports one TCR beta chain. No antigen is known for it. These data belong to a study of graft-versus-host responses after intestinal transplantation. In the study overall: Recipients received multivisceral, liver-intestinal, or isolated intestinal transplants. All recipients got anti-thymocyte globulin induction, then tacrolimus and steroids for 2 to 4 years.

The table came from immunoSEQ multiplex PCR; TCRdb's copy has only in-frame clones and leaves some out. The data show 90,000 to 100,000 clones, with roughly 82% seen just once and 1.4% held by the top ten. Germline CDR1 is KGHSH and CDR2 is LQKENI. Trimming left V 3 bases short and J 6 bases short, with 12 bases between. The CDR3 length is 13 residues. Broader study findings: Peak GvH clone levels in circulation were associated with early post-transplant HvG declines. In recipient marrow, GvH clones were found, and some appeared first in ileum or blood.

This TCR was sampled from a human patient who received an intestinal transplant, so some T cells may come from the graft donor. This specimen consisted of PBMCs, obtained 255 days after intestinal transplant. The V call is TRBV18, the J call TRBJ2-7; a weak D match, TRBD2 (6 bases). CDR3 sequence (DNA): TGTGCCAGCTCACCGCTGACTAGTCCCGAGCAGTACTTC. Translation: CASSPLTSPEQYF.